These T cell receptor beta chains were read from a single sample in a study of T cell repertoires in cytomegalovirus infection. Their cognate antigens are unknown. TCRdb analysed the reads with MiXCR anew, one entry per CDR3 protein. The sample has a few hundred thousand distinct CDR3 sequences; 25% to 30% are singletons. The sequencing here drew on cultured PBMCs, taken from culture after CMV antigen stimulation. These receptors were obtained from a human donor in good health (CMV status not recorded). Some clones in this sample may be carry-over from other donors' samples. Both conserved end residues are part of each CDR3. Fields, in order: V gene, J gene, clone size, D gene, CDR3 DNA, CDR3 protein. The D gene is left open where the match is weak. Clone size is shown for a subset of rows, as once, few, many or a class of expanded clone.

TRBV28	TRBJ1-1	few	NA	TGTGCCAGCAGTTTCGGTTACAGACGCACTGAAGCTTTCTTT	CASSFGYRRTEAFF
TRBV28	TRBJ2-1	few	NA	TGTGCCAGCATCTTAGCGAGGTCCTACAATGAGCAGTTCTTC	CASILARSYNEQFF
TRBV4-1	TRBJ2-5	NA	TRBD2	TGTGCCAGCAGCCAAGGACAGAGACTAGCGTGGGGAGAGACCCAGTACTTC	CASSQGQRLAWGETQYF
TRBV12-5	TRBJ2-1	NA	NA	TGTGCTAGTGGTTTTGGGGGATATTCAAAGGGTGAGCAGTTCTTC	CASGFGGYSKGEQFF
TRBV11-1	TRBJ2-3	few	NA	TGTGCCAGCAGCTTAGAGGGGACGCGCACAGATACGCAGTATTTT	CASSLEGTRTDTQYF
TRBV12-3/TRBV12-4	TRBJ1-5	NA	NA	TGTGCCAGCAGTTTCAGGGGCTATCAGCCCCAGCATTTT	CASSFRGYQPQHF
TRBV13	TRBJ2-3	many	TRBD2	TGTGCCAGCAGCTCCCAGACTAGCGGGATGGATACGCAGTATTTT	CASSSQTSGMDTQYF
TRBV6-2/TRBV6-3	TRBJ1-2	few	NA	TGTGCCAGCAGCCCCAAGAGTGGTCAGACCATCGGCTATGGCTACACCTTC	CASSPKSGQTIGYGYTF
TRBV11-3	TRBJ1-5	few	NA	TGTGCCAGCAGCTATTGTGACACGGACAGCTATAGCAATCAGCCCCAGCATTTT	CASSYCDTDSYSNQPQHF
TRBV6-5	TRBJ2-1	NA	NA	TGTGCCAGCAGTTATCAGGATCCCTACAATGAGCAGTTCTTC	CASSYQDPYNEQFF
TRBV20-1	TRBJ2-3	NA	NA	TGCAGTGCTAGAGACAAACTCACAGATACGCAGTATTTT	CSARDKLTDTQYF
TRBV7-3	TRBJ2-3	few	NA	TGTGCCAGCAGCTTCGTTCAGGGGGATACGCAGTATTTT	CASSFVQGDTQYF
TRBV2	TRBJ2-3	NA	TRBD1	TGTGCCAGCAGTACCCGAACAGGGGGACCCCATGATACGCAGTATTTT	CASSTRTGGPHDTQYF
TRBV6-2/TRBV6-3	TRBJ2-3	NA	TRBD2	TGTGCCAGCAGCGGACTAGCGGGAGTCACAGATACGCAGTATTTT	CASSGLAGVTDTQYF
TRBV7-1	TRBJ2-3	few	TRBD1	TGTGCCAGCAGCCAGGGACAGGGGAGAGGCACAGATACGCAGTATTTT	CASSQGQGRGTDTQYF
TRBV19	TRBJ2-2	few	TRBD2	TGTGCCAGTAGGACTAGCGGGAGAGGGACGACCGGGGAGCTGTTTTTT	CASRTSGRGTTGELFF
TRBV28	TRBJ1-5	many	TRBD1	TGTGCCAGCAGTTGGGACAGCTCTACCTATAGCAATCAGCCCCAGCATTTT	CASSWDSSTYSNQPQHF
TRBV20-1	TRBJ1-2	few	NA	TGCAGTGTTCCGGACCGAGCTAACTATGGCTACACCTTC	CSVPDRANYGYTF
TRBV20-1	TRBJ2-3	NA	TRBD2	TGCAGTGCTACCCGGGCGGGGGGCACAGATACGCAGTATTTT	CSATRAGGTDTQYF
TRBV5-4	TRBJ1-4	NA	TRBD1	TGTGCCAGCAGCCGCTCCTCGGGACAGGGACACGAAAAACTGTTTTTT	CASSRSSGQGHEKLFF
TRBV14	TRBJ2-1	NA	TRBD2	TGTGCCAGCAGCCAGCCGGGACTAGATCAGTTCTTC	CASSQPGLDQFF
TRBV12-3/TRBV12-4	TRBJ1-5	NA	TRBD1	TGTGCCAGCAGTTCCACGTCAGGGGGGGGAAATCAGCCCCAGCATTTT	CASSSTSGGGNQPQHF
TRBV6-5	TRBJ2-5	NA	TRBD2	TGTGCCAGCAGTTACTCTTTTGGAGCGGGGTACCAAGAGACCCAGTACTTC	CASSYSFGAGYQETQYF
TRBV20-1	TRBJ1-2	NA	NA	TGCAGTGCTGGTTCGACGGACTCTAACTATGGCTACACCTTC	CSAGSTDSNYGYTF
TRBV7-8	TRBJ2-5	many	NA	TGTGCCAGCAGCGGAAGCCGGACAGCTCTTTTCGAGGAGACCCAGTACTTC	CASSGSRTALFEETQYF
TRBV7-2	TRBJ2-1	many	NA	TGTGCCAGCACCCCGCTCCAGGCCTCCTACAATGAGCAGTTCTTC	CASTPLQASYNEQFF